This passage covers 24 T cell receptor beta chains from one sample sequenced in a study of circulating CD8 cells and anti-PD-1 response in melanoma. Live CD3+CD8+TCRalphabeta+ cells were sorted into four subsets by PD-1 and/or TIGIT. The QIAseq Immune Repertoire TCR panel built the libraries from 15 ng of total RNA. TCRdb analysed the reads with MiXCR anew, one entry per CDR3 protein. The sample consists of approximately 2,500 distinct CDR3 sequences, roughly 7% of them appearing once. The sample in question was CD8+ T cells from PBMCs, obtained at baseline or after one month of anti-PD-1 therapy (not recorded which). Every receptor here comes from a human donor with melanoma.

Sample share makes this clonotype medium-sized. The genes are TRBV14 and TRBJ2-3; D gene ambiguous. Trimming left V 0 bases short and J 0 bases short, with 10 bases between. The CDR3 is made up of 16 amino acids. In germline, CDR1 is SGHDN, CDR2 FVKESK. This CDR3 reads CASSQEPRPSTDTQYF. The CDR3 DNA reads TGTGCCAGCAGCCAAGAACCCAGGCCTAGCACAGATACGCAGTATTTT.

By sample share, this clonotype is medium-sized. The chain recombines TRBV7-3 with TRBJ2-1; perhaps TRBD1 as D (6 bases). The germline CDR1 and CDR2 sequences are SGHTA and FQGTGA. CDR3 length: 16 amino acids. With 5 bases removed from V and 5 bases from J, the gap between germline ends came to 19 bases. CDR3 coding DNA: TGTGCCAGCAGCCCACCGGACAGTTTTTTGAACAATGAGCAGTTCTTC. Protein: CASSPPDSFLNNEQFF.

This clonotype was seen a handful of times. The genes are TRBV20-1 and TRBJ2-7; no definite D call. This CDR3 contains 13 residues. Germline V gene data show CDR1 as DFQATT and CDR2 as SNEGSKA (reference sequence). V was clipped by 0 bases and J by 3 bases, with 9 bases between them. This CDR3 is CSARDTQRYEQYF. CDR3 in DNA: TGCAGTGCTAGAGACACTCAACGCTACGAGCAGTACTTC.

Sample share makes this clonotype large. The chain couples TRBV5-4 to TRBJ2-3, with D unclear. From germline, CDR1 is SGHNT and CDR2 YYREEE (reference sequence). CDR3 size: 13 residues. The V end lost 2 bases, the J end lost 0 bases, and 4 bases lay between the germline ends. The CDR3 sequence is CASSFVSTDTQYF. Here the CDR3 DNA reads TGTGCCAGCAGCTTTGTTAGCACAGATACGCAGTATTTT.

This clonotype was detected only a few times. V and J are TRBV9 and TRBJ2-2, with D possibly TRBD1 on 6 matching bases. The V gene's germline CDR1 is SGDLS and CDR2 YYNGEE. The CDR3 consists of 15 residues. V lost 0 bases, J lost 6 bases, and 12 bases lay in between. In DNA, the CDR3 is TGTGCCAGCAGCGTAGCCCAGGGGTGGGCCGGGGAGCTGTTTTTT. Amino acids: CASSVAQGWAGELFF.

By its share, this clonotype is medium-sized (0.01 to 0.1%). This sequence joins TRBV7-2 and TRBJ2-5, with TRBD2 identical over 7 bases. V gave up 5 bases and J gave up 1 base; unmatched junction bases: 10. The germline V gene has CDR1 SGHTA and CDR2 FQGNSA. The CDR3 has 16 amino acids. CDR3 protein: CASSPVFSGFQETQYF. In DNA form, the CDR3 reads TGTGCCAGCAGCCCTGTTTTTAGCGGGTTCCAAGAGACCCAGTACTTC.

This clonotype is categorized as medium-sized. The rearrangement links TRBV5-4 to TRBJ2-1, with a possible D match to TRBD1 (7 bases). The CDR3 has 14 amino acids. V was trimmed by 6 bases and J by 8 bases, leaving 18 bases between them. Germline CDR1 reads SGHNT; CDR2 reads YYREEE (reference sequence). CDR3 sequence: CASTLRRGRDEQFF. The CDR3, as DNA: TGTGCCAGCACCCTTAGGAGGGGGCGCGATGAGCAGTTCTTC.

Turning to this clonotype: An end of the junction does not agree with germline; a read error may underlie this. This chain uses TRBV28 with TRBJ2-7; possible D gene TRBD2, 6 bases. Germline V lookup: CDR1 MDHEN, CDR2 SYDVKM. This CDR3 has 16 amino acids. The CDR3, as DNA: TGTGCCAGCAGCTCTGGAAGGGACTCCAGCTCCTACGAGCGGTACTTC. Translated, it gives CASSSGRDSSSYERYF.

This clonotype has only a few counts. Sequence at one end of the junction differs from germline and may be a read error. The chain uses TRBV19 and TRBJ2-1; D is undetermined. The CDR3 spans 12 residues. Germline V gene sequence: CDR1 LNHDA, CDR2 SQIVND (reference sequence). The CDR3 here is CASSIGWSEAVF. CDR3 coding DNA: TGTGCCAGTAGTATCGGGTGGTCCGAGGCGGTCTTC.

By sample fraction, this clonotype is medium-sized. The chain joins TRBV19 to TRBJ2-7; 8 bases map to TRBD1. Germline V gene lookup returns CDR1 LNHDA and CDR2 SQIVND (reference sequence). J was trimmed by 7 bases and V by 5 bases; bases with no gene match: 7. The CDR3 sequence is 13 residues long. In DNA, the CDR3 is TGTGCCAGTAGTTGGCAGGGGGCGCAGGAGCAGTACTTC. Its translation is CASSWQGAQEQYF.

By share of the sample, this clonotype is medium-sized. This sequence joins TRBV5-4 and TRBJ1-6; TRBD1 is a possible D gene (6 bases). With 7 bases removed from V and 8 bases from J, the gap between germline ends came to 16 bases. The germline CDR1 and CDR2 sequences are SGHNT and YYREEE (reference sequence). CDR3 length equals 14 residues. CDR3: CASFKRQEDSPLHF. CDR3 DNA: TGTGCCAGCTTCAAAAGACAGGAGGATTCACCCCTCCACTTT. Supplemented by reference TRBV5-4 and TRBJ1-6, the full variable domain reads ETGVTQSPTHLIKTRGQQVTLRCSSQSGHNTVSWYQQALGQGPQFIFQYYREEENGRGNFPPRFSGLQFPNYSSELNVNALELDDSALYLCASFKRQEDSPLHFGNGTRLTVT.

This clonotype qualifies as medium-sized. This chain joins TRBV4-2 and TRBJ2-1; D gene unclear. The CDR3 extends over 15 amino acids. Germline CDR1 and CDR2: LGHNA and YNFKEQ. Trimming removed 0 bases from V and 11 bases from J, with 17 bases in between. CDR3 DNA sequence: TGTGCCAGCAGCCAAGATCGAGTAGCCCCGCAGAAGCAGTTCTTC. Its translation: CASSQDRVAPQKQFF.

This clonotype is labeled medium-sized. The chain uses TRBV12-5 and TRBJ2-5; TRBD1 matches at 8 bases. The CDR3 spans 19 residues. Germline V gene data show CDR1 as LGHNT and CDR2 as FRNRAP. V dropped 0 bases and J dropped 5; count of bases not matched to a gene: 17. CDR3 nucleotide sequence: TGTGCTAGTGGTTTGGTTTCCCAAAATGCCCGGACAGGGCCGGAGACCCAGTACTTC. Its protein product is CASGLVSQNARTGPETQYF. The whole variable domain, filled in from reference TRBV12-5 and TRBJ2-5, reads DARVTQTPRHKVTEMGQEVTMRCQPILGHNTVFWYRQTMMQGLELLAYFRNRAPLDDSGMPKDRFSAEMPDATLATLKIQPSEPRDSAVYFCASGLVSQNARTGPETQYFGPGTRLLVL.

This clonotype is medium-sized in the sample. The rearrangement links TRBV20-1 to TRBJ2-7; TRBD1 agrees at 8 bases. The germline gives CDR1 DFQATT, CDR2 SNEGSKA (reference sequence). The CDR3 spans 15 residues. Trimming cost V 4 bases and J 2 bases; bases outside gene matches: 10. The CDR3 spells CSATPDRGYTYEQYF. DNA of the CDR3: TGCAGTGCTACCCCCGACAGGGGCTATACCTACGAGCAGTACTTC.

This clonotype is medium-sized (0.01 to 0.1%) in the sample. This chain links TRBV4-1 with TRBJ1-2; 10 nucleotides align to TRBD1. The CDR3 sequence is 16 residues long. Germline V gives CDR1 MGHRA, CDR2 YSYEKL. V shed 0 bases and J 6 bases; nucleotides not matched to a gene: 7. The CDR3 DNA reads as TGCGCCAGCAGCCAAGATTGGGGACAGGGGAAGGATGGCTACACCTTC. It yields the protein CASSQDWGQGKDGYTF.

Sample share makes this clonotype medium-sized. The CDR3 sequence is CASSLGFFTADPPDTQYF. The CDR3, as DNA: TGTGCCAGCAGCTTAGGGTTTTTCACAGCGGACCCTCCAGATACGCAGTATTTT. The chain carries TRBV11-2 and TRBJ2-3; D possibly corresponds to TRBD2 (5 bases). The CDR3 consists of 18 residues. The germline CDR1 and CDR2 sequences are SGHAT and FQNNGV. V lost 1 base and J 4 bases, leaving 21 bases between the germline ends.

This clonotype was seen a few times. Given a much more abundant clone one base away, this may be a read error. The chain couples TRBV19 to TRBJ2-1; D is uncertain. CDR3 length: 12 residues. Trimming took 9 bases from V and 4 from J, leaving 10 bases between them. Germline V gene lookup returns CDR1 LNHDA and CDR2 SQIVND (reference sequence). The CDR3, as DNA: TGTGCCAGCGAGGACGGTTACAATGAGCAGTTCTTC. Protein product: CASEDGYNEQFF.

This clonotype rates as medium-sized (0.01 to 0.1%). A read error may account for a junction end that differs from germline. The chain uses TRBV27 and TRBJ2-7; 9 bases align to TRBD1. Per germline, CDR1 MNHEY and CDR2 SMNVEV (reference sequence). The CDR3 has 16 residues. CDR3 amino acids: CASSLFLGQGPYEQYF. CDR3 bases: TGTGCAAGCAGTTTGTTCCTGGGACAGGGTCCCTACGAGCAGTACTTC.

By frequency in the sample, this clonotype is medium-sized (0.01 to 0.1%). The V call is TRBV19, the J call TRBJ1-1, with D tentatively TRBD1 (5 bases). This CDR3 contains 12 residues. Trimming left V 3 bases short and J 6 bases short, with 8 bases between. Germline V lookup: CDR1 LNHDA, CDR2 SQIVND (reference sequence). In DNA form, the CDR3 reads TGTGCCAGTAGTATTGGGGGGGCTGAAGCTTTCTTT. The encoded protein is CASSIGGAEAFF.

By proportion, this clonotype is medium-sized. This sequence joins TRBV28 and TRBJ2-3; 8 positions match TRBD1. This CDR3 is built from 18 residues. J lost 4 bases, V lost 3 bases, and 15 bases had no gene match. Germline CDR1 and CDR2: MDHEN and SYDVKM. CDR3 residues: CASSFLTYQDRDADTQYF. The CDR3 DNA reads as TGTGCCAGCAGTTTCCTTACGTACCAGGACAGGGATGCAGATACGCAGTATTTT.

This clonotype ranks as medium-sized. The V call is TRBV5-4, the J call TRBJ2-3; no firm D call. Germline V gene data show CDR1 as SGHNT and CDR2 as YYREEE (reference sequence). The CDR3 sequence is 12 residues long. V was clipped by 2 bases and J by 4 bases, with 5 bases between them. The CDR3 here is CASSLEPDTQYF. The CDR3 coding sequence is TGTGCCAGCAGCTTAGAGCCAGATACGCAGTATTTT.

Judged by abundance, this clonotype is medium-sized. The V gene is TRBV19, the J gene TRBJ2-2, with 8 bases identical to TRBD2. V shed 3 bases and J 6 bases; nucleotides not matched to a gene: 6. The CDR3 covers 15 residues. Germline V gives CDR1 LNHDA, CDR2 SQIVND (reference sequence). In DNA, the CDR3 is TGTGCCAGTAGTATGCAGCCCGGGGGGGCCGGGGAGCTGTTTTTT. This codes for CASSMQPGGAGELFF.

This clonotype is judged medium-sized. V and J are TRBV24-1 and TRBJ2-2; 7 bases fit TRBD1. This CDR3 contains 15 residues. The junction had 6 bases not matched to a gene; V was cut back by 6 bases and J by 3 bases. Germline CDR1 and CDR2: KGHDR and SFDVKD. The CDR3 sequence: CATSPGQKYTGELFF. The CDR3, as DNA: TGTGCCACCAGTCCGGGACAGAAGTACACCGGGGAGCTGTTTTTT.

By share, this clonotype ranks as medium-sized. V usage is TRBV2 and J usage is TRBJ2-7, with D tentatively TRBD1 (6 bases). Germline V gene sequence: CDR1 SNHLY, CDR2 FYNNEI. CDR3 length: 12 amino acids. V shed 6 bases and J shed 5 bases, with 11 bases lying between them. CDR3 sequence reads: CASRTGPHEQYF. The DNA for the CDR3 is TGTGCCAGCAGAACAGGGCCCCACGAGCAGTACTTC. The full variable domain, with the rest looked up from reference TRBV2 and TRBJ2-7, is EPEVTQTPSHQVTQMGQEVILRCVPISNHLYFYWYRQILGQKVEFLVSFYNNEISEKSEIFDDQFSVERPDGSNFTLKIRSTKLEDSAMYFCASRTGPHEQYFGPGTRLTVT.